The rows below give T cell receptor beta chains drawn from one sample of a study of T cell responses to AZD1222 COVID-19 vaccine. The repertoire was sequenced with immunoSEQ multiplex PCR; TCRdb's copy has only in-frame clones and lacks some. The data contain 150,000 to 160,000 clones, about 88% of them singletons. The material sequenced was peripheral blood, taken on day 0 of AZD1222 vaccination. The origin of the receptors is an adult in good health. Each CDR3 is given with its conserved first and last residue. D genes are given only for firm matches. Only part of the rows carry a size: once, few, many, or a class if the clone is expanded.

TRBJ1-2 | . | TRBV28 | . | TGTGCCAGCAGTTTATCGCAGGAATCTGGCTACACCTTC | CASSLSQESGYTF
TRBJ2-2 | once | TRBV5-1 | TRBD1 | TGCGCCAGCAGCCCCTATCCCGGGACAGGGAACACCGGGGAGCTGTTTTTT | CASSPYPGTGNTGELFF
TRBJ2-4 | . | TRBV6-1 | . | TGTGCCAGCAGTGAAGGGCCGGTAGCCAAAAACATTCAGTACTTC | CASSEGPVAKNIQYF
TRBJ1-2 | few | TRBV29-1 | . | TGCAGCGTTGAATCCAGAACCTATGGCTACACCTTC | CSVESRTYGYTF
TRBJ2-5 | . | TRBV4-2 | . | TGTGCCAGCAGCCAAGATCGTCTAGCCCCGGAGACCCAGTACTTC | CASSQDRLAPETQYF
TRBJ2-7 | . | TRBV27 | TRBD1 | TGTGCCAGCAGCCTGACAGGGTCTTACGAGCAGTACTTC | CASSLTGSYEQYF
TRBJ2-2 | . | TRBV7-2 | . | TGTGCCAGCAGATTGGTCCTCGCGAACACCGGGGAGCTGTTTTTT | CASRLVLANTGELFF
TRBJ2-5 | . | TRBV18 | . | TGTGCCAGCTCACCACGAAGGGGGAGCGGGGAGACCCAGTACTTC | CASSPRRGSGETQYF
TRBJ1-5 | . | TRBV27 | . | TGTGCCAGCAGTTTCCTCAATCAGCCCCAGCATTTT | CASSFLNQPQHF
TRBJ1-1 | . | TRBV28 | . | TGTGCCAGCAGTCTCCTAGGGGTGACTGAAGCTTTCTTT | CASSLLGVTEAFF
TRBJ2-5 | . | TRBV9 | TRBD2 | TGTGCCAGCAGCGGGGGAGCGGGGGCCCGGGAGACCCAGTACTTC | CASSGGAGARETQYF
TRBJ2-6 | . | TRBV2 | TRBD1 | TGTGCCAGCAGTGGGGGACAGGGGGCTGCTGGGGCCAACGTCCTGACTTTC | CASSGGQGAAGANVLTF
TRBJ2-6 | . | TRBV5-1 | . | TGCGCCAGCAGCACAAACCCTACAGGGTCGGGGGCCAACGTCCTGACTTTC | CASSTNPTGSGANVLTF
TRBJ2-2 | . | TRBV28 | . | TGTGCCAGCAGTTCGCCCGGCGGGACCGGGGAGCTGTTTTTT | CASSSPGGTGELFF
TRBJ2-6 | . | TRBV6-6 | TRBD1 | TGTGCCAGCAGTCGGCAGGGACAGGGGTTTAGCGCTGGGGCCAACGTCCTGACTTTC | CASSRQGQGFSAGANVLTF
TRBJ1-1 | . | TRBV19 | . | TGTGCCAGTAGTAGAACAGGGAACACTGAAGCTTTCTTT | CASSRTGNTEAFF
TRBJ1-1 | . | TRBV7-2 | . | TGTGCCAGCAGCTTATTGGGCAGGACACAAGGAGCTTTCTTT | CASSLLGRTQGAFF
TRBJ1-2 | . | TRBV27 | TRBD1 | TGTGCCAGCATCGGGCAGGGGGCGACTGGCTACACCTTC | CASIGQGATGYTF
TRBJ1-3 | . | TRBV6-5 | . | TGTGCCAGCGCCTTCGGGGTGGCCGGAAACACCATATATTTT | CASAFGVAGNTIYF
TRBJ2-7 | once | TRBV6-6 | . | TGTGCCAGCAGTTATCTGGACGGTAGATACGAGCAGTACTTC | CASSYLDGRYEQYF
TRBJ1-6 | . | TRBV28 | TRBD1 | TGTGCCAGCAGCTCAGGGGGCTCCTATAATTCACCCCTCCACTTT | CASSSGGSYNSPLHF
TRBJ1-1 | . | TRBV5-4 | TRBD1 | TGTGCCAGCAGCATCCAGACAGGGGGATCTGCTGAAGCTTTCTTT | CASSIQTGGSAEAFF
TRBJ1-4 | . | TRBV4-1 | TRBD1 | TGCGCCAGCAGCCTACAGGGGGCGACTGAAAAACTGTTTTTT | CASSLQGATEKLFF
TRBJ1-1 | . | TRBV19 | . | TGTGCCAGTGAGACTGAAGGGAACACTGAAGCTTTCTTT | CASETEGNTEAFF
TRBJ2-1 | . | TRBV7-3 | TRBD2 | TGTGCCAGCAGCCCTACCGTAGCGGGGGGGACCAATGAGCAGTTCTTC | CASSPTVAGGTNEQFF
TRBJ2-1 | . | TRBV24-1 | TRBD1 | TGTGCCACCAGTGATGGGGGACAGGGCAAGTCCTACAATGAGCAGTTCTTC | CATSDGGQGKSYNEQFF
TRBJ1-2 | . | TRBV5-6 | . | TGTGCCAGCAGCTCAGGACAGATTGGCTACACCTTC | CASSSGQIGYTF
TRBJ2-7 | . | TRBV7-2 | . | TGTGCCAGCAGCCCGAAGACCTCCTACGAGCAGTACTTC | CASSPKTSYEQYF
TRBJ1-1 | . | TRBV10-3 | . | TGTGCCATCAGTGGGACAGACACTGAAGCTTTCTTT | CAISGTDTEAFF
TRBJ2-1 | . | TRBV2 | . | TGTGCCAGCCGCTCTGGGAGCTATGAGCAGTTCTTC | CASRSGSYEQFF
TRBJ1-3 | . | TRBV5-1 | TRBD1 | TGCGCCAGCAGCTTGGCCGGGACAGGGTACGGAAACACCATATATTTT | CASSLAGTGYGNTIYF
TRBJ1-2 | . | TRBV12-3/TRBV12-4 | TRBD1 | TGTGCCAGCAGTACAGGGGGAGGCTATGGCTACACCTTC | CASSTGGGYGYTF
TRBJ1-3 | . | TRBV7-8 | . | TGTGCCAGCAGCTTAGTTGCAGACCACCCTGGAAACACCATATATTTT | CASSLVADHPGNTIYF
TRBJ1-6 | . | TRBV2 | . | TGTGCCAGCAACTCGAAGGGGCGGAATTCACCCCTCCACTTT | CASNSKGRNSPLHF
TRBJ2-5 | . | TRBV27 | TRBD1 | TGTGCCAGCAGTTTGAACAGGGGGGAGACCCAGTACTTC | CASSLNRGETQYF
TRBJ1-1 | . | TRBV7-2 | . | TGTGCCAGCAGCAGGCCTCTGAACACTGAAGCTTTCTTT | CASSRPLNTEAFF
TRBJ2-3 | once | TRBV23-1 | TRBD1 | TGCGCCAGCAGTCAGGGACAGGAGGGGCAGTATTTT | CASSQGQEGQYF
TRBJ1-3 | . | TRBV24-1 | . | TGTGCCACCAGTGCCGGGGCCTCGATCTCCTCTGGAAACACCATATATTTT | CATSAGASISSGNTIYF
TRBJ2-5 | . | TRBV19 | TRBD1 | TGTGCCAGTAAGGACAGGGGGGAGACCCAGTACTTC | CASKDRGETQYF
TRBJ2-3 | . | TRBV28 | TRBD1 | TGTGCCAGCAGCCGACGGACAGGGGGCACAGATACGCAGTATTTT | CASSRRTGGTDTQYF